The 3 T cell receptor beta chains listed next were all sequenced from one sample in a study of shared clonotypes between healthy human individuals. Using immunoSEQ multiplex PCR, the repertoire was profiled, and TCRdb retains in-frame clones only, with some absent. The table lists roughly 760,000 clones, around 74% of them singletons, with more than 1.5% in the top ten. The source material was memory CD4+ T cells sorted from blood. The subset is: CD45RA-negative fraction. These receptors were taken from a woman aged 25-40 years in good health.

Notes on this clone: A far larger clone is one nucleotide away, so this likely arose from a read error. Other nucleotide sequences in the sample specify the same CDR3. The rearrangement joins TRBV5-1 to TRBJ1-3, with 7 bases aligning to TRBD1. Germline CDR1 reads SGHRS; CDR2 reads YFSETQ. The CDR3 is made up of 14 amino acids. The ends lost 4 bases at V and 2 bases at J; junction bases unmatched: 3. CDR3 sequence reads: CASSLGTAGNTIYF. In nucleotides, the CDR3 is TGCGCCAGCAGCCTGGGGACAGCTGGAAACACCATATATTTT.

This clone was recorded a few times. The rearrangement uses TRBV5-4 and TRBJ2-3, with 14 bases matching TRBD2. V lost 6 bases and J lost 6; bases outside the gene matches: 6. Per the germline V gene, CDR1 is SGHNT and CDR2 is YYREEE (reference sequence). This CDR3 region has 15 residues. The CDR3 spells CASTGTSGSGDTQYF. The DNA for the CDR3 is TGTGCCAGCACCGGGACTAGCGGGAGCGGGGATACGCAGTATTTT.

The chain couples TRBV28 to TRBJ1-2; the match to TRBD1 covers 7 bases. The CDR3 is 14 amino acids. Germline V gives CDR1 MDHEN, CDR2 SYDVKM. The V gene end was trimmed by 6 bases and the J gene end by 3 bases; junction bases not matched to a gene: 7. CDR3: CASSEDRVDYGYTF. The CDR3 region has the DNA TGTGCCAGCAGCGAAGACAGGGTCGACTATGGCTACACCTTC.